These 26 T cell receptor beta chains were sequenced from one sample in a study of PD-L1 blockade in urothelial cancer. Documented time point: peripheral blood 6 weeks after treatment start. Only in-frame clones appear in the TCRdb table, and some are missing; sequencing was by immunoSEQ multiplex PCR. The sample lists 75,000 to 100,000 clones; over 65% were seen once. The starting material was PBMCs, obtained around atezolizumab (anti-PD-L1) treatment. The receptors were gathered from a man between 70 and 80 years old with urothelial cancer.

The chain employs TRBV19 and TRBJ2-1; 13 bases are shared with TRBD2. CDR1 LNHDA and CDR2 SQIVND come from the germline V gene (reference sequence). The ends lost 8 bases at V and 10 bases at J; junction bases unmatched: 8. This CDR3 has 14 amino acids. The CDR3 protein is CASLRTSGRQEQFF. The CDR3 nucleotides read TGTGCCAGTCTAAGGACTAGCGGGAGACAAGAGCAGTTCTTC. Looking up the rest from reference TRBV19 and TRBJ2-1 gives the full variable domain: DGGITQSPKYLFRKEGQNVTLSCEQNLNHDAMYWYRQDPGQGLRLIYYSQIVNDFQKGDIAEGYSVSREKKESFPLTVTSAQKNPTAFYLCASLRTSGRQEQFFGPGTRLTVL.

This chain links TRBV27 with TRBJ2-3; TRBD2 matches at 13 bases. Losses at the gene ends were 0 bases for V and 4 bases for J; bases not matched to a gene: 7. This CDR3 is 18 amino acids long. CDR1 is MNHEY and CDR2 is SMNVEV in the germline V gene (reference sequence). CDR3 nucleotide sequence: TGTGCCAGCAGTTTATCTCCCCCGGGACTAGCGGGATCAGATACGCAGTATTTT. Amino acids: CASSLSPPGLAGSDTQYF.

The chain has TRBV5-1 and TRBJ2-7; 10 positions agree with TRBD1. V trimming: 0 bases; J trimming: 6 bases; junction bases outside the gene matches: 6. This CDR3 region has 15 residues. From germline, CDR1 is SGHRS and CDR2 YFSETQ. CDR3 loop: CASSLAGDRGGEQYF. DNA for the CDR3: TGCGCCAGCAGCTTGGCGGGGGACAGGGGAGGCGAGCAGTACTTC.

This sequence joins TRBV7-2 and TRBJ2-1; D possibly corresponds to TRBD2 (6 bases). Germline assignment: CDR1 SGHTA and CDR2 FQGNSA. The CDR3 totals 17 residues. The V gene lost 2 bases and the J gene lost 4 bases, with 18 bases spanning the gap. The CDR3 DNA reads as TGTGCCAGCAGCTTATGGGCCGACTCGGAGGGATACAATGAGCAGTTCTTC. Translation gives CASSLWADSEGYNEQFF.

The DNA for the CDR3 is TGTGCCAGCAGTGATAGTGACCCAGGGATCCCGACCTATGGCTACACCTTC. This translates into CASSDSDPGIPTYGYTF. The chain carries TRBV2 and TRBJ1-2, with a tentative D call TRBD1 (5 bases). The V end was cut by 3 bases, the J end by 4 bases, with 21 bases between. The CDR3 totals 17 residues. Germline V gene data show CDR1 as SNHLY and CDR2 as FYNNEI.

The gene calls are TRBV6-4 and TRBJ2-3, with D possibly being TRBD1 (7 bases). Trimming pared 5 bases from V and 1 base from J, leaving 10 bases between. Germline assignment: CDR1 MRHNA and CDR2 SNTAGT. The CDR3 consists of 14 residues. The CDR3 coding sequence is TGTGCCAGCAGTCAGGGGGGTGGCACAGATACGCAGTATTTT. It is translated as CASSQGGGTDTQYF.

The chain couples TRBV30 to TRBJ2-5; 11 positions agree with TRBD2. The trim removed 3 bases at V and 5 bases at J, leaving 11 bases unmatched. The CDR3 covers 16 residues. The germline CDR1 and CDR2 sequences are GTSNPN and SVGIG (reference sequence). Written as DNA, the CDR3 is TGTGCCTGGAGCTTCCAGACTAGCGGGATAGGGGAGACCCAGTACTTC. This sequence encodes CAWSFQTSGIGETQYF.

The J gene is TRBJ2-7, the V gene TRBV7-8; 8 nucleotides align to TRBD1. This CDR3 region has 13 residues. The J segment lost 5 bases and the V segment lost 5 bases, leaving 5 bases of the junction unmatched. Germline CDR1 and CDR2: SGHVS and FQNEAQ. CDR3 in amino acids: CASSAGQGDEQYF. CDR3 nucleotide sequence: TGTGCCAGCAGCGCCGGACAGGGAGACGAGCAGTACTTC.

The chain is built from TRBV7-9 and TRBJ2-1, with TRBD2 matching over 10 bases. This CDR3 has 15 residues. Germline V gene sequence: CDR1 SEHNR, CDR2 FQNEAQ (reference sequence). After removal of 5 bases from V and 8 bases from J, the junction contained 9 bases not matched to a gene. The CDR3 protein is CASSQDSGGAYEQFF. In DNA, the CDR3 is TGTGCCAGCAGCCAAGACAGCGGGGGGGCCTATGAGCAGTTCTTC.

This chain joins TRBV7-6 and TRBJ2-1; no definite D call. Trimming pared 5 bases from V and 7 bases from J, leaving 9 bases between. Germline V gene data show CDR1 as SGHVS and CDR2 as FNYEAQ. This CDR3 has 12 residues. CDR3 amino acids: CASSPRYNEQFF. CDR3 nucleotides: TGTGCCAGCAGCCCTCGGTATAATGAGCAGTTCTTC.

The V gene is TRBV6-5, the J gene TRBJ2-7, with TRBD1 as a possible D gene (5 bases). Germline V gene data show CDR1 as MNHEY and CDR2 as SVGAGI. V dropped 7 bases and J dropped 5 bases, with 18 bases sitting between them. The CDR3 loop spans 14 amino acids. CDR3 DNA: TGTGCCAGCAAGGCGGCAGGGTGGATGAACGAGCAGTACTTC. Translated, it gives CASKAAGWMNEQYF.

V and J are TRBV7-9 and TRBJ1-2, with D tentatively TRBD1 (6 bases). The CDR3 has 13 residues. Between the trimmed V and J ends, which lost 5 bases and 1 base, there was a span of 8 bases. Germline V gene sequence: CDR1 SEHNR, CDR2 FQNEAQ (reference sequence). CDR3 DNA sequence: TGTGCCAGCAGCGTACAGGGTAACTATGGCTACACCTTC. Translation gives CASSVQGNYGYTF.

This clone showed up just a few times. CDR3 coding DNA: TGTGCCAGCTCACTGACAGAGTTAAATCAGCCCCAGCATTTT. Its protein is CASSLTELNQPQHF. The chain recombines TRBV18 with TRBJ1-5; possibly TRBD1 for D (5 bases). CDR1 and CDR2 from the germline V gene are KGHSH and LQKENI. With 4 bases removed from V and 4 bases from J, the gap between germline ends came to 11 bases. The CDR3 spans 14 residues.

The CDR3 DNA reads as TGTGCCAGCAGTCCCGGGACATCCCGCGGAAACACCATATATTTT. It specifies CASSPGTSRGNTIYF. This sequence joins TRBV28 and TRBJ1-3; D may be TRBD1 (6 bases). The V gene's germline CDR1 is MDHEN and CDR2 SYDVKM. V was trimmed by 5 bases and J by 4 bases, leaving 15 bases between them. The CDR3 consists of 15 residues.

The rearrangement uses TRBV29-1 and TRBJ2-3, with TRBD1 matching 8 bases. Germline values: CDR1 SQVTM, CDR2 ANQGSEA. The junction had 4 bases not matched to a gene; V was cut back by 6 bases and J by 8 bases. The CDR3 extends over 11 amino acids. Written as DNA, the CDR3 is TGCAGCGTACCTGACAGGGGTACGCAGTATTTT. Residues: CSVPDRGTQYF.

The rearrangement links TRBV5-1 to TRBJ2-2, with TRBD1 matching over 10 bases. Germline trimming cut 0 bases from V and 3 bases from J; bases unmatched to any gene: 2. The CDR3 loop spans 16 amino acids. Per germline, CDR1 SGHRS and CDR2 YFSETQ. The CDR3 sequence is CASSLADRGYTGELFF. CDR3 bases: TGCGCCAGCAGCTTGGCGGACAGGGGGTACACCGGGGAGCTGTTTTTT.

The gene calls are TRBV5-4 and TRBJ1-4; TRBD1 aligns across 7 bases. Germline V gene lookup returns CDR1 SGHNT and CDR2 YYREEE (reference sequence). Trimming took 10 bases from V and 3 from J; bases not matched to a gene: 6. The CDR3 contains 13 residues. The CDR3 bases are TGTGCCGGTAGACAGGGCCCTAATGAAAAACTGTTTTTT. It yields the protein CAGRQGPNEKLFF.

This sequence joins TRBV6-5 and TRBJ2-7, with TRBD2 matching 8 bases. V lost 0 bases to trimming and J lost 3 bases; unmatched junction nucleotides: 4. The CDR3 is 15 amino acids. Per germline, CDR1 MNHEY and CDR2 SVGAGI. This chain's CDR3 is CASSYSELAGYEQYF. The CDR3 nucleotides read TGTGCCAGCAGTTACTCGGAGCTAGCGGGCTACGAGCAGTACTTC.

This sequence joins TRBV4-2 and TRBJ1-1; TRBD1 agrees at 7 bases. Germline CDR1 LGHNA, CDR2 YNFKEQ. This CDR3 is 16 amino acids long. J gave up 2 bases and V 4 bases, and 10 bases lay outside the gene matches. The CDR3 nucleotides read TGTGCCAGCAGCCTGATGCTCGGGACAGAAAACACTGAAGCTTTCTTT. Amino acid sequence: CASSLMLGTENTEAFF.

This chain links TRBV7-9 with TRBJ1-5; maybe TRBD1 (6 bases). The germline V gene has CDR1 SEHNR and CDR2 FQNEAQ (reference sequence). The CDR3 length is 15 residues. Trimming removed 5 bases from V and 3 bases from J, with 14 bases in between. CDR3 sequence (DNA): TGTGCCAGCAGCCCAGGACAGAGTCCCAATCAGCCCCAGCATTTT. It yields the protein CASSPGQSPNQPQHF.

V usage is TRBV12-2 and J usage is TRBJ2-1; TRBD2, as called in the table, went unchecked against the DNA. TRBV12-2 is described as a pseudogene. There are 14 residues in the CDR3. The CDR3 DNA follows: TGTGCAAGTCGCTCCTTGGGAGCGGGAGGACCGCAGTTCTTC. Residues: CASRSLGAGGPQFF.

The J gene is TRBJ1-2, the V gene TRBV5-1; D is undetermined. Germline CDR1 reads SGHRS; CDR2 reads YFSETQ. The CDR3 runs to 14 residues. With 2 bases removed from V and 3 bases from J, the gap between germline ends came to 11 bases. CDR3 in amino acids: CASSLGGRDYGYTF. CDR3 in DNA: TGCGCCAGCAGCTTAGGTGGGCGCGACTATGGCTACACCTTC. The full variable domain, with the rest looked up from reference TRBV5-1 and TRBJ1-2, is KAGVTQTPRYLIKTRGQQVTLSCSPISGHRSVSWYQQTPGQGLQFLFEYFSETQRNKGNFPGRFSGRQFSNSRSEMNVSTLELGDSALYLCASSLGGRDYGYTFGSGTRLTVV.

The rearrangement links TRBV5-1 to TRBJ2-5; 7 positions agree with TRBD2. The CDR3 covers 14 residues. The germline gives CDR1 SGHRS, CDR2 YFSETQ. The V gene end was trimmed by 4 bases and the J gene end by 4 bases; junction bases not matched to a gene: 7. The CDR3 DNA sequence: TGCGCCAGCAGCCCACCAGCGGGGACAGAGACCCAGTACTTC. Residues: CASSPPAGTETQYF.

V is TRBV19 and J is TRBJ2-3, with 9 bases fitting TRBD2. Trimming cost V 6 bases and J 1 base; bases outside gene matches: 2. Germline V gives CDR1 LNHDA, CDR2 SQIVND (reference sequence). There are 14 residues in the CDR3. As DNA, the CDR3 is TGTGCCAGTAGGCGACTAGCGGGCACAGATACGCAGTATTTT. Translating it yields CASRRLAGTDTQYF.

This clone was picked up one time. This chain joins TRBV5-4 and TRBJ2-5; TRBD2 matches 8 bases. The J segment lost 2 bases and the V segment lost 0 bases, leaving 3 bases of the junction unmatched. CDR3 size: 15 residues. CDR1 and CDR2 (germline): SGHNT, YYREEE (reference sequence). This CDR3 reads CASSLGVAGQETQYF. CDR3 in DNA: TGTGCCAGCAGCTTGGGGGTAGCGGGGCAAGAGACCCAGTACTTC.

This chain links TRBV6-1 with TRBJ1-1; TRBD1 matches at 9 bases. V was pared by 5 bases and J by 1 base, with 5 bases of the junction left unmatched. Germline V gene data show CDR1 as MNHNS and CDR2 as SASEGT. The CDR3 extends over 15 amino acids. CDR3 DNA sequence: TGTGCCAGCAGTCCATGGACAGGGGAGAACACTGAAGCTTTCTTT. This encodes CASSPWTGENTEAFF.